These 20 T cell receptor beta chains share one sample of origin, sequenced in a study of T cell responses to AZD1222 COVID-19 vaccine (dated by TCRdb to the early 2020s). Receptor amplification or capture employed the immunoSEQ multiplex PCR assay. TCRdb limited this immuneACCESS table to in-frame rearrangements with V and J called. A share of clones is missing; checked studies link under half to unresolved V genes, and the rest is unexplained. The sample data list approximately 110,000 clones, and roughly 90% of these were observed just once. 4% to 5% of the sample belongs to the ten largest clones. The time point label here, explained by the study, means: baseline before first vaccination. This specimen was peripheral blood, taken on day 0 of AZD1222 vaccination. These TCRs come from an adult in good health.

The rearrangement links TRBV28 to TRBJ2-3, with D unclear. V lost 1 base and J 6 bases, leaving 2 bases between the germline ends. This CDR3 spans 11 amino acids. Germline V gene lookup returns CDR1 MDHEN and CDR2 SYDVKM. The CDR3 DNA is TGTGCCAGCAGTTTATTTGATACGCAGTATTTT. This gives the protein CASSLFDTQYF.

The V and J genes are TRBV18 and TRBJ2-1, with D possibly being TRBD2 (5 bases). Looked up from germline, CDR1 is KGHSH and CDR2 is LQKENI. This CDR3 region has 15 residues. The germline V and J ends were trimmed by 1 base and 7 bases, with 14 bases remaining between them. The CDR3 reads CASSPRSGERNEQFF. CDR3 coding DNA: TGTGCCAGCTCACCACGATCCGGGGAGAGGAATGAGCAGTTCTTC.

The chain's CDR3 is CASSYRGYRNSPLHF. DNA for the CDR3: TGTGCCAGCAGTTACCGGGGATATCGTAATTCACCCCTCCACTTT. The chain employs TRBV6-5 and TRBJ1-6; unclear D gene. The CDR3 extends over 15 amino acids. Germline V gene sequence: CDR1 MNHEY, CDR2 SVGAGI. Trimming left V 2 bases short and J 6 bases short, with 11 bases between.

The CDR3 DNA reads TGTGCCAGCAGCCGGAAAAGAAGCGGGGGCACAGATACGCAGTATTTT. Encoded protein: CASSRKRSGGTDTQYF. The rearrangement links TRBV4-2 to TRBJ2-3, with TRBD2 matching over 7 bases. The trim removed 4 bases at V and 1 base at J, leaving 8 bases unmatched. The CDR3 extends over 16 amino acids. Germline lookup yields CDR1 LGHNA and CDR2 YNFKEQ.

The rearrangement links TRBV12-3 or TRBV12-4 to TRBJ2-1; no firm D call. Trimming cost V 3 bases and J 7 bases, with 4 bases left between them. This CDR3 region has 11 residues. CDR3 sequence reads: CASSLGNEQFF. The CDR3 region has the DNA TGTGCCAGCAGTTTGGGGAATGAGCAGTTCTTC.

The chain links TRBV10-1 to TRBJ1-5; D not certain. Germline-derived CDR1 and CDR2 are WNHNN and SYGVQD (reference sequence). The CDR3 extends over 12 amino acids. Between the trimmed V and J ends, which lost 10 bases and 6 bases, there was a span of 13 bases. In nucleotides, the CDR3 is TGCGCCATACGTATTGCCCCTCAGCCCCAGCATTTT. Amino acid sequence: CAIRIAPQPQHF.

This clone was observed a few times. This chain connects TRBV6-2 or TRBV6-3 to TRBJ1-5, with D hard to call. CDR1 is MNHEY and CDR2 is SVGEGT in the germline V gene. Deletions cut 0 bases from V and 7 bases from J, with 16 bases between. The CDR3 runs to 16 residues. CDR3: CASSYSRAAQWQPQHF. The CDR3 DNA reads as TGTGCCAGCAGTTACTCGAGGGCGGCCCAGTGGCAGCCCCAGCATTTT.

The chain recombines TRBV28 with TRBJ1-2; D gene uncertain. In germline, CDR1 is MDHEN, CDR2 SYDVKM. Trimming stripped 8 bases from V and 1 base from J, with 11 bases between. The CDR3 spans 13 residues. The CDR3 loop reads CASSRNGNYGYTF. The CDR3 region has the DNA TGTGCCAGCTCAAGAAACGGTAACTATGGCTACACCTTC.

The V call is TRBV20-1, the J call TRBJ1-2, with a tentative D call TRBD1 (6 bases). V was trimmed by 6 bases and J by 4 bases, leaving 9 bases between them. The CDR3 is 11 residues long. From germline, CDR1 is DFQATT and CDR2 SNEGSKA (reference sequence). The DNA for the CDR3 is TGCAGTGCGCGGACAGTCTATGGCTACACCTTC. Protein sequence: CSARTVYGYTF.

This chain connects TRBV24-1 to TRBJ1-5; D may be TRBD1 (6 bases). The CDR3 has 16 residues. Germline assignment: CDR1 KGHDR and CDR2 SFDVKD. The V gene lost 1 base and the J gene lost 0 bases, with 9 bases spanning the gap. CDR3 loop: CATSDFHRDSNQPQHF. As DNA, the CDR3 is TGTGCCACCAGTGATTTTCACAGGGATAGCAATCAGCCCCAGCATTTT.

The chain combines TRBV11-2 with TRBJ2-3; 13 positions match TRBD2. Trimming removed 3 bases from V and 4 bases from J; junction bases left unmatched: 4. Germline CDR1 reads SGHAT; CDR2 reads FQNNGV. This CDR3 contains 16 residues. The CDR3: CASSFGTSGMADTQYF. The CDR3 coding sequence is TGTGCCAGCAGCTTTGGGACTAGCGGGATGGCAGATACGCAGTATTTT.

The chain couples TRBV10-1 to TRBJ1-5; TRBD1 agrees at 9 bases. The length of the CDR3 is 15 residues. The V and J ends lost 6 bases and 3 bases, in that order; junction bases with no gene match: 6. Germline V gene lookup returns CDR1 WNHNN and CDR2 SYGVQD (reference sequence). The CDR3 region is CASRGTGSLNQPQHF. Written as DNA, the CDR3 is TGCGCCAGCAGAGGGACAGGGAGCCTCAATCAGCCCCAGCATTTT.

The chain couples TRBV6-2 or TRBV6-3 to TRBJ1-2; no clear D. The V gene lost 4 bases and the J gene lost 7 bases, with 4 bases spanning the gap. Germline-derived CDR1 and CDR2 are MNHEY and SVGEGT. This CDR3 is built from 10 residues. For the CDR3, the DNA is TGTGCCAGCAGTTCCGGTGGCTACACCTTC. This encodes CASSSGGYTF.

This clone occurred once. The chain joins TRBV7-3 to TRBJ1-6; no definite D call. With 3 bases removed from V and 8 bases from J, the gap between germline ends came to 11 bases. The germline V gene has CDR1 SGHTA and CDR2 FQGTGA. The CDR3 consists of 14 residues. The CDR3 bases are TGTGCCAGCAGCTTCGGCAGGAGTGATTCACCCCTCCACTTT. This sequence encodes CASSFGRSDSPLHF.

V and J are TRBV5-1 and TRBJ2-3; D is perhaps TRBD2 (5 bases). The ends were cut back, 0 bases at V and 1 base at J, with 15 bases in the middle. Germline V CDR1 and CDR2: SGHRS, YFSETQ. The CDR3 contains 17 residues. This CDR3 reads CASSLAVRGVGTDTQYF. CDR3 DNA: TGCGCCAGCAGCTTGGCCGTCCGGGGTGTTGGCACAGATACGCAGTATTTT.

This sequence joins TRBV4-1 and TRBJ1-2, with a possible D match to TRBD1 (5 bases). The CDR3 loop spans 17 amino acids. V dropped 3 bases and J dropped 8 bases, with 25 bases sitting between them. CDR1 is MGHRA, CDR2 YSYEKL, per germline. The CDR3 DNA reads TGCGCCAGCAGCCACCTCCCCGATCGAGGGACCTCTGGGGGCTACACCTTC. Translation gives CASSHLPDRGTSGGYTF.

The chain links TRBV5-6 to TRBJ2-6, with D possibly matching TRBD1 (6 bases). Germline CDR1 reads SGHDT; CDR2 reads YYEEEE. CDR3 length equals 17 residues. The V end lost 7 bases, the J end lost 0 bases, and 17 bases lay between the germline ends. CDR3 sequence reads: CASENLDRTSGANVLTF. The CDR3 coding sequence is TGTGCCAGCGAAAATCTCGACAGGACCTCTGGGGCCAACGTCCTGACTTTC.

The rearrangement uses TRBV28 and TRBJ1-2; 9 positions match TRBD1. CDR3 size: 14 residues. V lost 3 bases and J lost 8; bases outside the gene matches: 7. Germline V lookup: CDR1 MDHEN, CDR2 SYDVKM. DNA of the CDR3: TGTGCCAGCAGTTTGGGGACAGGGATCAACGGCTACACCTTC. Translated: CASSLGTGINGYTF.

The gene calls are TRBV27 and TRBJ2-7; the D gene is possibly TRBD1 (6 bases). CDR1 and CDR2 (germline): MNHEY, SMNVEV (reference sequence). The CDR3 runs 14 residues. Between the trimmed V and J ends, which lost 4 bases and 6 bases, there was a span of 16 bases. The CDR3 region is CASSYRDTSLEQYF. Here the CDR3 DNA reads TGTGCCAGCAGTTACAGGGATACCTCGCTCGAGCAGTACTTC.

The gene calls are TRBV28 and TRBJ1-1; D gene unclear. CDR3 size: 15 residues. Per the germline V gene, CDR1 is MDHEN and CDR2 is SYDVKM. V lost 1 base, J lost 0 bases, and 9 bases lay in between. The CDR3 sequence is CASSLYPVMNTEAFF. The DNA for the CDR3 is TGTGCCAGCAGTTTATATCCGGTCATGAACACTGAAGCTTTCTTT.